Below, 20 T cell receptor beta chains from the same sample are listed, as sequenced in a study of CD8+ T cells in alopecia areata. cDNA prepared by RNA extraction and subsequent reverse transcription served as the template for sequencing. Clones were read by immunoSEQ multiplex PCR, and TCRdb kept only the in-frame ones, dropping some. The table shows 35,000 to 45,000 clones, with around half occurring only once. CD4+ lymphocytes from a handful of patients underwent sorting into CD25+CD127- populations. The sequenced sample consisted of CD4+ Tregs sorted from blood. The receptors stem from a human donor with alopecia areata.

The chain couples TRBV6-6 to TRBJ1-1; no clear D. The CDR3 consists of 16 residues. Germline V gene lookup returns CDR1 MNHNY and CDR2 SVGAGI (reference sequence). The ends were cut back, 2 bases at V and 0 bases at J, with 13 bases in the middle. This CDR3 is CASSYPYGDMNTEAFF. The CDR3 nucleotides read TGTGCCAGCAGTTACCCGTATGGGGATATGAACACTGAAGCTTTCTTT.

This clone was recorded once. CDR3: CASSTPGAGETQYF. CDR3 DNA sequence: TGTGCCAGCAGTACTCCGGGGGCCGGCGAGACCCAGTACTTC. The rearrangement links TRBV28 to TRBJ2-5; tentatively, D is TRBD1 or TRBD2 (6 bases each). The germline V and J ends were trimmed by 5 bases and 5 bases, with 15 bases remaining between them. Germline values: CDR1 MDHEN, CDR2 SYDVKM. The CDR3 length is 14 residues. Full variable domain (remainder filled in from reference TRBV28 and TRBJ2-5): DVKVTQSSRYLVKRTGEKVFLECVQDMDHENMFWYRQDPGLGLRLIYFSYDVKMKEKGDIPEGYSVSREKKERFSLILESASTNQTSMYLCASSTPGAGETQYFGPGTRLLVL.

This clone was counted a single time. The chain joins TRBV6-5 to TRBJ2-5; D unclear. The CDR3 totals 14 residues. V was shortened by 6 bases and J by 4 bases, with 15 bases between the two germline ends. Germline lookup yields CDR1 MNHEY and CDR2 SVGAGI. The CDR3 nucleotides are TGTGCCAGCAGACAAGCTCCGCGTCGAGAGACCCAGTACTTC. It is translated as CASRQAPRRETQYF.

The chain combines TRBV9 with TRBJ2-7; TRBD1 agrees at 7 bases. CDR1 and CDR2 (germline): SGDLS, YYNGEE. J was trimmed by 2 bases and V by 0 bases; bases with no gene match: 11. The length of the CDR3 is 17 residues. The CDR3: CASSVDKFGQEAYEQYF. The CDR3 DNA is TGTGCCAGCAGCGTAGATAAATTCGGACAGGAAGCCTACGAGCAGTACTTC. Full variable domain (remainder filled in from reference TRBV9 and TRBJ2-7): DSGVTQTPKHLITATGQRVTLRCSPRSGDLSVYWYQQSLDQGLQFLIQYYNGEERAKGNILERFSAQQFPDLHSELNLSSLELGDSALYFCASSVDKFGQEAYEQYFGPGTRLTVT.

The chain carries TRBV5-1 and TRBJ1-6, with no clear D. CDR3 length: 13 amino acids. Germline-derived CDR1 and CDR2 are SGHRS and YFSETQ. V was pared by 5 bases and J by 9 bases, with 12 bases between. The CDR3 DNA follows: TGCGCCAGCAGGAGAGAGGAAGGTTCACCCCTCCACTTT. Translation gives CASRREEGSPLHF.

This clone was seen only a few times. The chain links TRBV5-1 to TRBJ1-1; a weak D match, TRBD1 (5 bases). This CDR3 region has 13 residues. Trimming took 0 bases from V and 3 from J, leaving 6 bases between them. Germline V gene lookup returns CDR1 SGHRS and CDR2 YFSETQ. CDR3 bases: TGCGCCAGCAGCTTGGACAGGTACACTGAAGCTTTCTTT. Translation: CASSLDRYTEAFF.

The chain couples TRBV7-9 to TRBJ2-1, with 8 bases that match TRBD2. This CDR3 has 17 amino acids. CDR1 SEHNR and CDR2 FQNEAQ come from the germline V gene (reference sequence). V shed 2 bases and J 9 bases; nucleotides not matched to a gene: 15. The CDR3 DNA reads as TGTGCCAGCAGCTTATCGGGGAGCGGGAGAAGGAGGGGTGAGCAGTTCTTC. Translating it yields CASSLSGSGRRRGEQFF.

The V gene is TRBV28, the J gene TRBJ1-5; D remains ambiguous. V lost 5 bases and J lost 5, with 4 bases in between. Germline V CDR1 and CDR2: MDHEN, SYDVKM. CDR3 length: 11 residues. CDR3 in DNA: TGTGCCAGCAGTCTTGATCAGCCCCAGCATTTT. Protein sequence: CASSLDQPQHF.

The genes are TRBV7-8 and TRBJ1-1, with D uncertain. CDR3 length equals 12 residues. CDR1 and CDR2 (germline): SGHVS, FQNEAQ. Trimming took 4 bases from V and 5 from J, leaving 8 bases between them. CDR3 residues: CASSSRRTEAFF. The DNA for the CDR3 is TGTGCCAGCAGCTCCCGACGGACTGAAGCTTTCTTT.

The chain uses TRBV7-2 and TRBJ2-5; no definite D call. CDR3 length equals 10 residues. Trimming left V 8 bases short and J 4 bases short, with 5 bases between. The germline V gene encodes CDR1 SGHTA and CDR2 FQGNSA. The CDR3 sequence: CASGRETQYF. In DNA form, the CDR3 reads TGTGCCAGCGGAAGAGAGACCCAGTACTTC.

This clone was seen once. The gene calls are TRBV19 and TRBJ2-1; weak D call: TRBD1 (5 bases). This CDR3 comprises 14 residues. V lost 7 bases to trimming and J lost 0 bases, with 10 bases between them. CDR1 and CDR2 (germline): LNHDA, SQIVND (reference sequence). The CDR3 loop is CASNVGASYNEQFF. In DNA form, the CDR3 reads TGTGCCAGTAACGTAGGGGCCTCCTACAATGAGCAGTTCTTC.

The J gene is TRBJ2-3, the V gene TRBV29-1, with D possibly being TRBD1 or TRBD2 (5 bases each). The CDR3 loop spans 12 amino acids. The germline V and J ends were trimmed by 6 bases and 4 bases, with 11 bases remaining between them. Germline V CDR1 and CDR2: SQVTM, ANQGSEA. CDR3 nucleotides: TGCAGCGTGCGGCAGGGACCAGATACGCAGTATTTT. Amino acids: CSVRQGPDTQYF.

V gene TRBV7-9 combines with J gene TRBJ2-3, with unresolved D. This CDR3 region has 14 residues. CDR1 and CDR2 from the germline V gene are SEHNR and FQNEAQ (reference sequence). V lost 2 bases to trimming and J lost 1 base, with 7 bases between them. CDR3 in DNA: TGTGCCAGCAGCTTAATGGGTGGCACAGATACGCAGTATTTT. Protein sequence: CASSLMGGTDTQYF. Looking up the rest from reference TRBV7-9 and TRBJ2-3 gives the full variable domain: DTGVSQNPRHKITKRGQNVTFRCDPISEHNRLYWYRQTLGQGPEFLTYFQNEAQLEKSRLLSDRFSAERPKGSFSTLEIQRTEQGDSAMYLCASSLMGGTDTQYFGPGTRLTVL.

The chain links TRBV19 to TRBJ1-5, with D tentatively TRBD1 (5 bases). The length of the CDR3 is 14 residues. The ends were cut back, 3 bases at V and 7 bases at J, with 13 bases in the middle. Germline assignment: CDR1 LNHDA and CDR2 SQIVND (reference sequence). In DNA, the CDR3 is TGTGCCAGTAGTATTCGGGGCCCGGGGCAGCCCCAGCATTTT. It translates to CASSIRGPGQPQHF.

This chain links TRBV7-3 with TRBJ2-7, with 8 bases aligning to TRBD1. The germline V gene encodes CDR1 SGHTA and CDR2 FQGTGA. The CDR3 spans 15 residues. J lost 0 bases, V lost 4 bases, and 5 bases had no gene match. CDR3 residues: CASSSRTGSSYEQYF. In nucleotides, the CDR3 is TGTGCCAGCAGCTCGCGGACAGGGAGCTCCTACGAGCAGTACTTC.

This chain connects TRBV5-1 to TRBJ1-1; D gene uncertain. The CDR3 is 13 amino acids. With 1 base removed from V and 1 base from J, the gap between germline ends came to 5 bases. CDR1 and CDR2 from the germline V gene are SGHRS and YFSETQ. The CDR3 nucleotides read TGCGCCAGCAGCTTGTCGCGGAACACTGAAGCTTTCTTT. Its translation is CASSLSRNTEAFF.

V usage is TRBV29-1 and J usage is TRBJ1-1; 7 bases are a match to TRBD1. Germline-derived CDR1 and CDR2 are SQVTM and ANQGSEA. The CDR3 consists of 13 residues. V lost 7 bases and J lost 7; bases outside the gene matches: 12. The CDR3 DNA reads TGCAGCGCCTCCCACAGGGGCAAGGGTGAAGCTTTCTTT. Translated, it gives CSASHRGKGEAFF.

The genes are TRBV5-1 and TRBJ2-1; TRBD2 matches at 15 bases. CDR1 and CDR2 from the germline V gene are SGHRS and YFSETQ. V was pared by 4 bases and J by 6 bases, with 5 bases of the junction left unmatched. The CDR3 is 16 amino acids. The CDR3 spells CASSRGLAGGGNEQFF. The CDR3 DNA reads TGCGCCAGCAGCCGCGGACTAGCGGGAGGGGGCAATGAGCAGTTCTTC.

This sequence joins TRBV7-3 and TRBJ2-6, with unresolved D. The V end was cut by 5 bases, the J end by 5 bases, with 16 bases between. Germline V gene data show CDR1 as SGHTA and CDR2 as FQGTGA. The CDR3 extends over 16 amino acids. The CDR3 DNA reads TGTGCCAGCAGCCCATACGCGGCTCTGCGGGCCAACGTCCTGACTTTC. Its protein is CASSPYAALRANVLTF.

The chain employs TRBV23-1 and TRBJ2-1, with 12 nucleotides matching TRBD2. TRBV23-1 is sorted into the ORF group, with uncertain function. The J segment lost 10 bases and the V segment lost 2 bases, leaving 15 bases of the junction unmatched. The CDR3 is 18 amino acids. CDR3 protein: CASSQEGLAGGPRVEQFF. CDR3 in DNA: TGCGCCAGCAGTCAAGAGGGACTAGCGGGTGGCCCTAGGGTGGAGCAGTTCTTC.